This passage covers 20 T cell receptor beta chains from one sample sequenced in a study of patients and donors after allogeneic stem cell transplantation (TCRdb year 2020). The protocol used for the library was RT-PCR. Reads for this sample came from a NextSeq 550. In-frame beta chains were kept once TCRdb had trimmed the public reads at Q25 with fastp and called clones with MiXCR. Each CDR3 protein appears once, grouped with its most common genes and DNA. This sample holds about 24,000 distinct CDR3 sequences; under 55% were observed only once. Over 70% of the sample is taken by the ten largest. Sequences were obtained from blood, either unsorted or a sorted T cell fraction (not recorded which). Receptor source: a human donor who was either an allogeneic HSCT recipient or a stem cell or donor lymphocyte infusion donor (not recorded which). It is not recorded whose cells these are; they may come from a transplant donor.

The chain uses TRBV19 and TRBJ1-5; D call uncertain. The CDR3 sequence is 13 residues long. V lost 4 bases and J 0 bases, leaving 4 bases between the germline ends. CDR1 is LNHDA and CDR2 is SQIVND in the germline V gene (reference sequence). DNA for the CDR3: TGTGCCAGTAGTACTCTTAGCAATCAGCCCCAGCATTTT. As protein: CASSTLSNQPQHF.

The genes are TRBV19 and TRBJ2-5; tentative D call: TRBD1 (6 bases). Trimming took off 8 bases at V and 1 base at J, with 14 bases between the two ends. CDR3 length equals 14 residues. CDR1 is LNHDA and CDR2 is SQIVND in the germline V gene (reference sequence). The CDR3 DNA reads TGTGCCAGTGGGGGCTTTGGGCTCCAAGAGACCCAGTACTTC. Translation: CASGGFGLQETQYF.

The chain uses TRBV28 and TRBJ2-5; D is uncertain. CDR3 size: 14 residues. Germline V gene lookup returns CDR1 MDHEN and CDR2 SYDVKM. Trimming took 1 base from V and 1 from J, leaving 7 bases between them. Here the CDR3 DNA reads TGTGCCAGCAGTTTATCGGGCGCCCAAGAGACCCAGTACTTC. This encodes CASSLSGAQETQYF.

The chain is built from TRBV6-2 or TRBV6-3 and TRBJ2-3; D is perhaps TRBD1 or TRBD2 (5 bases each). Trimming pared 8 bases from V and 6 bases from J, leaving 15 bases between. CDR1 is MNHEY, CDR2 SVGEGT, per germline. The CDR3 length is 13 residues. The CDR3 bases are TGTGCCAGCGGACGGGGCCTAACGGATACGCAGTATTTT. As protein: CASGRGLTDTQYF.

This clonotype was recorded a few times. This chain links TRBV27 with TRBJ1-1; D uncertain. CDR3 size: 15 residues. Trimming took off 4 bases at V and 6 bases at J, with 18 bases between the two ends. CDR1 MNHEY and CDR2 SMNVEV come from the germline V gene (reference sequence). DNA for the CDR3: TGTGCCAGCAGTTCCCGCGGCAGGCTGAGCCCTGAAGCTTTCTTT. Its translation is CASSSRGRLSPEAFF.

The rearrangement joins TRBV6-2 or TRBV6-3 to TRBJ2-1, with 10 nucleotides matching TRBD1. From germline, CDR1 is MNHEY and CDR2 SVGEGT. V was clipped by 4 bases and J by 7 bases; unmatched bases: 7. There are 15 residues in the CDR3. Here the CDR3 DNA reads TGTGCCAGCAGTTGGGGGACAGGGGTGGGTAATGAGCAGTTCTTC. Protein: CASSWGTGVGNEQFF.

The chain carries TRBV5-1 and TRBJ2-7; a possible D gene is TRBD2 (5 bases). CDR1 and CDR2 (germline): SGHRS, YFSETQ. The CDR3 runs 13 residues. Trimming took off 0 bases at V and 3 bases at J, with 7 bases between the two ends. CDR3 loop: CASSLGEYYEQYF. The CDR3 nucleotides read TGCGCCAGCAGCTTGGGGGAGTACTACGAGCAGTACTTC.

The CDR3 bases are TGCGCCAGCAGCTTGAGCGGGATTGGCTCTTGGGAGACCCAGTACTTC. Translation: CASSLSGIGSWETQYF. The chain recombines TRBV5-1 with TRBJ2-5; 7 nucleotides match TRBD2. CDR1 and CDR2 from the germline V gene are SGHRS and YFSETQ. Trimming cost V 1 base and J 5 bases; bases outside gene matches: 11. This CDR3 has 16 amino acids.

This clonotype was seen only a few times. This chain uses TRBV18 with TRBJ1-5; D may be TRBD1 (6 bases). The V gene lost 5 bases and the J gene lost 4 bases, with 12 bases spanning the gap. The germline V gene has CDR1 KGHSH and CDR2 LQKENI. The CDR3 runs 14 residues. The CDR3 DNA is TGTGCCAGCTCAACACAGGGAGGGAATCAGCCCCAGCATTTT. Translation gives CASSTQGGNQPQHF.

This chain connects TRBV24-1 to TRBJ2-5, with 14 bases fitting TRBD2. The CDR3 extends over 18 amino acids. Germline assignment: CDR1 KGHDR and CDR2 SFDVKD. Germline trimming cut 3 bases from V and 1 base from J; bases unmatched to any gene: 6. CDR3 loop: CATSDIGLAGGPQETQYF. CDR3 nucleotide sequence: TGTGCCACCAGTGATATTGGACTAGCGGGAGGCCCCCAAGAGACCCAGTACTTC.

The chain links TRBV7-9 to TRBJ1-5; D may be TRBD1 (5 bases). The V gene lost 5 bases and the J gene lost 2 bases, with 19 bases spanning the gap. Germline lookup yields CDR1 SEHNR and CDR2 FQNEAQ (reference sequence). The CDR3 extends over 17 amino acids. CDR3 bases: TGTGCCAGCAGCCTTTCCGGGCCGGGAGGGGGCAATCAGCCCCAGCATTTT. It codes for CASSLSGPGGGNQPQHF.

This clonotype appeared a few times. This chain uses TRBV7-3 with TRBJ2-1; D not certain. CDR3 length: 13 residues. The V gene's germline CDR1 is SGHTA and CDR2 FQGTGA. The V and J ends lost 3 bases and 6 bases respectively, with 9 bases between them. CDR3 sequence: CASSFSPGNEQFF. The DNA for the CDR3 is TGTGCCAGCAGCTTTTCCCCGGGCAATGAGCAGTTCTTC. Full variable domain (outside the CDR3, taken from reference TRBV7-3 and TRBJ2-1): GAGVSQTPSNKVTEKGKYVELRCDPISGHTALYWYRQSLGQGPEFLIYFQGTGAADDSGLPNDRFFAVRPEGSVSTLKIQRTERGDSAVYLCASSFSPGNEQFFGPGTRLTVL.

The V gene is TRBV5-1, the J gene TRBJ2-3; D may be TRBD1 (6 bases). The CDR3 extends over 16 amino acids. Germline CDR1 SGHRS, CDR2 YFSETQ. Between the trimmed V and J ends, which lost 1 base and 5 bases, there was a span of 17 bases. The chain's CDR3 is CASSLRGTPLVDTQYF. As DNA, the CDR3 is TGCGCCAGCAGCTTGAGGGGGACCCCCCTCGTAGATACGCAGTATTTT. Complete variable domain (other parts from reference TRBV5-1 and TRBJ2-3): KAGVTQTPRYLIKTRGQQVTLSCSPISGHRSVSWYQQTPGQGLQFLFEYFSETQRNKGNFPGRFSGRQFSNSRSEMNVSTLELGDSALYLCASSLRGTPLVDTQYFGPGTRLTVL.

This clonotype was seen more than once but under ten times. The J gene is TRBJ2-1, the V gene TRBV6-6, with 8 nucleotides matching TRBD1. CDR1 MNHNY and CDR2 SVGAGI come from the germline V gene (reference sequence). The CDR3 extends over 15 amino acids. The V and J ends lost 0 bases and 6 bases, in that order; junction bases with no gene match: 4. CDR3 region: CASSYSIQGANEQFF. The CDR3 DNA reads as TGTGCCAGCAGTTACTCAATCCAGGGGGCCAATGAGCAGTTCTTC.

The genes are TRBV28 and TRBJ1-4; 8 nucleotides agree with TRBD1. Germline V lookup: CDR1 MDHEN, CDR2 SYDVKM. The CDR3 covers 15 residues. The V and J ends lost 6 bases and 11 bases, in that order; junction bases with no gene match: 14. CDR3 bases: TGTGCCAGCAGCCCGGACAGGGTGGGTTTGTGGAAACTGTTTTTT. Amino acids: CASSPDRVGLWKLFF.

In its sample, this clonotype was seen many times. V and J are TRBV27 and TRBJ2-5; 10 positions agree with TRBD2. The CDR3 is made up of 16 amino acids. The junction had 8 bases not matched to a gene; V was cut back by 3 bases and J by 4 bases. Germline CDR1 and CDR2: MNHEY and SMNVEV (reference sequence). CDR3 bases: TGTGCCAGCAGTTTTAGGGTAGCGGGAGGTTTAGAGACCCAGTACTTC. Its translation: CASSFRVAGGLETQYF.

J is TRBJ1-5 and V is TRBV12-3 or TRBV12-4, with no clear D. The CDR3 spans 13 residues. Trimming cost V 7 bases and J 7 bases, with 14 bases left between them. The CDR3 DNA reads TGTGCCAGCACCCGGGAGGAGAGGCAGCCCCAGCATTTT. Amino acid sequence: CASTREERQPQHF.

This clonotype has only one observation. The CDR3 sequence is CASSLLAGEADTQYF. CDR3 in DNA: TGCGCCAGCAGCTTACTAGCGGGAGAAGCAGATACGCAGTATTTT. The gene calls are TRBV5-1 and TRBJ2-3, with 11 nucleotides matching TRBD2. Germline V gene lookup returns CDR1 SGHRS and CDR2 YFSETQ. The J segment lost 4 bases and the V segment lost 2 bases, leaving 3 bases of the junction unmatched. This CDR3 is 15 amino acids long.

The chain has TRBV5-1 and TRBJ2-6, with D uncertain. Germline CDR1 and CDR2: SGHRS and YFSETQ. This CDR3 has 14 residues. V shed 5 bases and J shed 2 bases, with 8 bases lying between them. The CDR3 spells CASRPTTGANVLTF. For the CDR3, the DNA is TGCGCCAGCAGGCCCACTACTGGGGCCAACGTCCTGACTTTC.

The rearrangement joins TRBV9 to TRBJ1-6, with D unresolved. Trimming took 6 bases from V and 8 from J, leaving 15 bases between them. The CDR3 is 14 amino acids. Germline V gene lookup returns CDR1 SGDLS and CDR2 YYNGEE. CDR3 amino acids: CASKAEAWDSPLHF. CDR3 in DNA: TGTGCCAGCAAAGCAGAAGCGTGGGATTCACCCCTCCACTTT.